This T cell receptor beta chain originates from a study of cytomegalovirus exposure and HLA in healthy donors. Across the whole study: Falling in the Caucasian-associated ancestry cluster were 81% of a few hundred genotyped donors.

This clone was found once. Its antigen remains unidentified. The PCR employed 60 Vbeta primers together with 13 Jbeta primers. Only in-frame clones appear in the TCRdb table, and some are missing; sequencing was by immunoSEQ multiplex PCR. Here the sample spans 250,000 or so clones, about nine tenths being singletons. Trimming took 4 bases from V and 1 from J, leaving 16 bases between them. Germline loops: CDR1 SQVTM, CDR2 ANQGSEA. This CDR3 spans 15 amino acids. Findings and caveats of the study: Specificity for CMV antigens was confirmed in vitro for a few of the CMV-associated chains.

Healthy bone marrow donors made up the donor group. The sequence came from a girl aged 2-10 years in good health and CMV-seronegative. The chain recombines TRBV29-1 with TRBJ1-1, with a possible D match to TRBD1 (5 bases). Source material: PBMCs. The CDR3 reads CSVGPAGLGNTEAFF. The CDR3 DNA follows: TGCAGCGTTGGCCCGGCGGGGCTAGGGAACACTGAAGCTTTCTTT. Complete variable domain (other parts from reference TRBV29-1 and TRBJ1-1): SAVISQKPSRDICQRGTSLTIQCQVDSQVTMMFWYRQQPGQSLTLIATANQGSEATYESGFVIDKFPISRPNLTFSTLTVSNMSPEDSSIYLCSVGPAGLGNTEAFFGQGTRLTVV.